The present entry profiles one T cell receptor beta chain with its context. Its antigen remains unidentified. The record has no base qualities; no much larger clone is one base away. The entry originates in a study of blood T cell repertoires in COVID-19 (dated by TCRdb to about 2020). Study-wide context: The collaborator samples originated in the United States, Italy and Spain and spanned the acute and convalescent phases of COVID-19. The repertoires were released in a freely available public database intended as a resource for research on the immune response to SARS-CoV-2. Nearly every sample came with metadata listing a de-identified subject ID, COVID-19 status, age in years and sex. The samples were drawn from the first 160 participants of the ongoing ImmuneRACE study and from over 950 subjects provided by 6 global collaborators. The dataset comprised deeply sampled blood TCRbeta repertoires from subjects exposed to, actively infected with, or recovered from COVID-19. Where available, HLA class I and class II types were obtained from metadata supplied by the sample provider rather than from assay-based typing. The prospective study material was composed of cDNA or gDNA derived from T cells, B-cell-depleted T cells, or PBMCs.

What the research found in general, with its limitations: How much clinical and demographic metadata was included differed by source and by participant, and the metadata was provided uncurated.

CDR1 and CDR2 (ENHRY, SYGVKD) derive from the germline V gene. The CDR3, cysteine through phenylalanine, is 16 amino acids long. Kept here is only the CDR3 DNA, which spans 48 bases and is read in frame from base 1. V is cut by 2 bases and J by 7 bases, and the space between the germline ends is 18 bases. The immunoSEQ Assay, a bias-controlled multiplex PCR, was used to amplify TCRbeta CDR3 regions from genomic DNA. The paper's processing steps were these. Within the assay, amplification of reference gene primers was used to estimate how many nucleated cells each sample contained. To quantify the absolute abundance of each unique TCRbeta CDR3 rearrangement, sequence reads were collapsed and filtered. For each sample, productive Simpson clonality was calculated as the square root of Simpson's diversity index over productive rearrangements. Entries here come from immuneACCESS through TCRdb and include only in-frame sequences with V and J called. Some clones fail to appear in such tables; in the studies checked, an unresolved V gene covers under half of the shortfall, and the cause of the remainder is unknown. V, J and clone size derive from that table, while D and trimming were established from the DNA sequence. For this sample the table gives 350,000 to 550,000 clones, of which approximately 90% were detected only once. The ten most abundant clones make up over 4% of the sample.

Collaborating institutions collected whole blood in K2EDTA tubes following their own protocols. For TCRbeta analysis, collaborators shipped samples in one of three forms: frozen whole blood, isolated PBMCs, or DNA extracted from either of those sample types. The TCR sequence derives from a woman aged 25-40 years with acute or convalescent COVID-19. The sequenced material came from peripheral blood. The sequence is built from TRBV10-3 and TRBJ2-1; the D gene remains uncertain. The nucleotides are TGTGCCATCAGTGAGAGCCTAGTCTTGGGTAGGAATGAGCAGTTCTTC. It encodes CAISESLVLGRNEQFF.